Listed below are T cell receptor beta chains from one sample, sequenced in a study of early stage breast cancer tumors. Profiled with immunoSEQ multiplex PCR; TCRdb holds only in-frame clones, not every one. The table records more than 65,000 clones, 65% to 85% of them present only once. The sequenced sample was blood. The receptors here all came from a person aged 40 to 49 with breast cancer. The CDR3 runs from the conserved cysteine through the conserved F or W. The D gene is left open where the match is weak. Clone size is not always given. Where it is, it says once, few, many or a class for expanded clones.

len	abundance	d_gene	v_gene	j_gene	CDR3aa	CDR3nt
18	.	TRBD1	TRBV27	TRBJ2-6	CASSFWGQGASGANVLTF	TGTGCCAGCAGTTTTTGGGGACAGGGGGCGTCAGGGGCCAACGTCCTGACTTTC
17	.	TRBD2	TRBV30	TRBJ2-3	CAWSVAGLAASTDTQYF	TGTGCCTGGAGTGTTGCGGGACTAGCGGCTAGCACAGATACGCAGTATTTT
14	.	.	TRBV5-6	TRBJ1-5	CASNLGRSNQPQHF	TGTGCCAGCAATCTGGGTCGGAGCAATCAGCCCCAGCATTTT
16	.	TRBD1	TRBV2	TRBJ1-2	CASSALDRGVNYGYTF	TGTGCCAGCAGTGCTTTAGACAGGGGAGTTAACTATGGCTACACCTTC
14	.	.	TRBV2	TRBJ2-1	CATQGKGSYNEQFF	TGTGCCACGCAAGGGAAGGGTTCCTACAATGAGCAGTTCTTC
13	.	TRBD2	TRBV7-2	TRBJ2-5	CASSGGLAVTQYF	TGTGCCAGCAGCGGGGGACTAGCGGTGACCCAGTACTTC
15	.	.	TRBV6-5	TRBJ2-1	CASSSGESSYNEQFF	TGTGCCAGCAGTTCTGGGGAGTCTTCCTACAATGAGCAGTTCTTC
13	once	.	TRBV19	TRBJ1-2	CASSNGHHYGYTF	TGTGCCAGTAGTAACGGACATCACTATGGCTACACCTTC
14	few	.	TRBV15	TRBJ1-5	CATSRDRSNQPQHF	TGTGCCACCAGCAGAGATCGCAGCAATCAGCCCCAGCATTTT
12	few	.	TRBV7-9	TRBJ1-1	CASSLTDTEAFF	TGTGCCAGCAGCTTAACCGACACTGAAGCTTTCTTT